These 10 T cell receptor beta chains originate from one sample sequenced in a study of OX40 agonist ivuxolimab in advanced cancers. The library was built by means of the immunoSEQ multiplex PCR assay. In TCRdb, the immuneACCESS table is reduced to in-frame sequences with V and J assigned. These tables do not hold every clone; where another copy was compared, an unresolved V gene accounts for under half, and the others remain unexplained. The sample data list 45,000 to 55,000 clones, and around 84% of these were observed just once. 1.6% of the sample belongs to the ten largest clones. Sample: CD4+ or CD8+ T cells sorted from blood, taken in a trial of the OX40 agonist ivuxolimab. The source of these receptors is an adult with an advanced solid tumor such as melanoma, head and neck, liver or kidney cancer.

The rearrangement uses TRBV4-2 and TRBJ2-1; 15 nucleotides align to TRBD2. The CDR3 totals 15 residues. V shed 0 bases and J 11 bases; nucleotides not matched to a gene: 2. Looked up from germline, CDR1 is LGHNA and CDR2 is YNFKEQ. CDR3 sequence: CASSQEGLAGGQQFF. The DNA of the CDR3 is TGTGCCAGCAGCCAAGAGGGACTAGCGGGAGGCCAGCAGTTCTTC.

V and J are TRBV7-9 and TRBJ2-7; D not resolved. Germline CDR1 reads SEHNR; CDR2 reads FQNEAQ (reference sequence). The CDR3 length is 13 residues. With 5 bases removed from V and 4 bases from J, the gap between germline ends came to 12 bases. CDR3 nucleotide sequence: TGTGCCAGCAGCGGGTACCGCAGTTACGAGCAGTACTTC. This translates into CASSGYRSYEQYF.

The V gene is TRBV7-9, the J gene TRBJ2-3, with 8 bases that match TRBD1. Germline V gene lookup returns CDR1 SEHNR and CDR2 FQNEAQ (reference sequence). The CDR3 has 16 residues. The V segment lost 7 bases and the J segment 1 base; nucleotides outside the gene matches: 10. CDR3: CASTRWAGQGTDTQYF. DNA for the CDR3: TGTGCCAGCACCCGATGGGCGGGACAGGGCACAGATACGCAGTATTTT.

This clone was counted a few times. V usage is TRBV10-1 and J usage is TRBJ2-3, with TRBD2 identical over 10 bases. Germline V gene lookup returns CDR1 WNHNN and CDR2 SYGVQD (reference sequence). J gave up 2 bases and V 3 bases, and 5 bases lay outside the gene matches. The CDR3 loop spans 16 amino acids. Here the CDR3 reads CASSDSSGGLTDTQYF. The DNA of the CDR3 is TGCGCCAGCAGTGATTCTAGCGGGGGCCTCACAGATACGCAGTATTTT.

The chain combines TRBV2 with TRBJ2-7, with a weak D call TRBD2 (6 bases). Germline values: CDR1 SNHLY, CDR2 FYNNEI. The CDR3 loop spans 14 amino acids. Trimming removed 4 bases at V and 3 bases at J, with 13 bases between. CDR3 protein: CASSVGAGNYEQYF. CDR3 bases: TGTGCCAGCAGTGTCGGGGCGGGAAACTACGAGCAGTACTTC.

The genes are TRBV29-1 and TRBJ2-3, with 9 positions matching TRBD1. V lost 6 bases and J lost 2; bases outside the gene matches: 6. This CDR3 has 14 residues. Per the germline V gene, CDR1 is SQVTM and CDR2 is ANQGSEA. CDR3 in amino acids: CSVSDRGITDTQYF. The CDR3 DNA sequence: TGCAGCGTCTCGGACAGGGGAATCACAGATACGCAGTATTTT.

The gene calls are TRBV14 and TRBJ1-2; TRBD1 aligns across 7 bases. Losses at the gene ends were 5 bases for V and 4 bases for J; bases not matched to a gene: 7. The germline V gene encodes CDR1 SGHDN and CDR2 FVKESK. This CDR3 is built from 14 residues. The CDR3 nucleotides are TGTGCCAGCAGCGAGGGGACAGTCTTCTATGGCTACACCTTC. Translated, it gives CASSEGTVFYGYTF.

CDR3 in DNA: TGTGCCAGCAGCTTAGCGGCAGGGGGCATCAATGAGCAGTTCTTC. Residues: CASSLAAGGINEQFF. The J gene is TRBJ2-1, the V gene TRBV11-3; 8 positions agree with TRBD1. Looked up from germline, CDR1 is SGHNT and CDR2 is YENEEA. The CDR3 sequence is 15 residues long. J was trimmed by 6 bases and V by 1 base; bases with no gene match: 5.

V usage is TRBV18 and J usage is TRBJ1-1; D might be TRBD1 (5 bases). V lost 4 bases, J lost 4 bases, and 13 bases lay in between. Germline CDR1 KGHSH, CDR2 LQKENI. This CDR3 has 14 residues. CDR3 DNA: TGTGCCAGCTCACAACGGGGCGAGGCCACTGAAGCTTTCTTT. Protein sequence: CASSQRGEATEAFF. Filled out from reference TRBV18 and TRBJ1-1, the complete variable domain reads NAGVMQNPRHLVRRRGQEARLRCSPMKGHSHVYWYRQLPEEGLKFMVYLQKENIIDESGMPKERFSAEFPKEGPSILRIQQVVRGDSAAYFCASSQRGEATEAFFGQGTRLTVV.

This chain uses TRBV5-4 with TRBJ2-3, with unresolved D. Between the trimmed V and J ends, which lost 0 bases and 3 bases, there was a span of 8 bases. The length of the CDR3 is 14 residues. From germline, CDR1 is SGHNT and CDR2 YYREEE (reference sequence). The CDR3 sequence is CASSLDQTTDTQYF. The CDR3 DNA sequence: TGTGCCAGCAGCTTGGACCAGACTACAGATACGCAGTATTTT.